This TCR beta chain emerged from a study of cytomegalovirus exposure and HLA in healthy donors. As for this clone: Its matching antigen is unknown.

The PCR was carried out with 60 Vbeta primers and 13 Jbeta primers. TCRdb's copy holds only in-frame clones and misses some; the assay was immunoSEQ multiplex PCR. The sample includes 150,000 to 200,000 clones, 80% to 90% of them seen just once. Points from the study as a whole: In an earlier analysis, most TCR beta V segments were productive about 87% or about 30% of the time. Reportedly, a later analysis found an Asian-associated ancestry cluster had fewer N-insertions than the approximately 670-donor mean.

Unmatched junction bases numbered 10, after V lost 4 bases and J lost 2 bases. The germline V gene has CDR1 SGHDT and CDR2 YYEEEE. The CDR3 loop spans 16 amino acids. This TCR was sampled from a man between 18 and 35 years old in good health and CMV-seropositive. The chain carries TRBV5-6 and TRBJ2-5, with 8 bases fitting TRBD2. The sequenced sample was PBMCs. The CDR3 is CASSRLGSGEQETQYF. DNA of the CDR3: TGTGCCAGCAGCCGCCTGGGTAGCGGGGAGCAAGAGACCCAGTACTTC.